The TCR beta chain under discussion was sequenced for a study of T cells in women clearing cervical HPV infection. Study overall: Donors had HPV16-related CIN3 or worse; 2 had invasive cancer. Study outcomes and limitations: Unknown T-cell numbers per sample may underlie the richness differences.

TCRdb's copy holds only in-frame clones and misses some; the assay was immunoSEQ multiplex PCR. In total, the table holds about 48,000 clones. Comments on this clone: The antigen is not known. Read data end 3 residues before the CDR3 end; the end is taken from the germline J gene.

CDR1 and CDR2 from the germline V gene are LNHDA and SQIVND (reference sequence). CDR3 size: 13 residues. The V gene lost 2 bases and the J gene lost 1 base, with 5 bases spanning the gap. The sample taken for sequencing was blood buffy coat. V usage is TRBV19 and J usage is TRBJ1-2; D remains unclear. This receptor was taken from a woman aged 18-70 years with a cervical HPV16 infection that either progressed to CIN3+ or cleared (not recorded which). The chain's CDR3 is CASSILVNYGYTF. CDR3 DNA (partial): TGTGCCAGTAGTATACTTGTTAACTATGGC.